The sequence of this TCR beta chain was determined in a study of blood T cell repertoires in COVID-19. This clone was seen once. Germline V gene sequence: CDR1 DFQATT, CDR2 SNEGSKA (reference sequence). V gave up 3 bases and J gave up 0 bases, with 11 bases separating them. The CDR3 extends over 14 amino acids. The repertoire was sequenced with immunoSEQ multiplex PCR; TCRdb's copy has only in-frame clones and lacks some. The data hold 150,000 to 200,000 clones, with 88% observed a single time. This TCR was sampled from a woman aged 18-29 years who had recovered from COVID-19. The specimen was PBMCs or T cells enriched from blood (not recorded which). This chain joins TRBV20-1 and TRBJ1-2; no definite D call. CDR3 region: CSASYRNSNYGYTF. Written as DNA, the CDR3 is TGCAGTGCTAGTTACCGTAACTCTAACTATGGCTACACCTTC.